The source of this T cell receptor (beta chain) is a study of blood T cells in healthy people across ages. Through a sample-barcoded 5' primer and a J-beta primer mix, a second PCR was run for roughly 6 to 11 cycles. A single record per CDR3 protein comes from TCRdb applying MiXCR to the 5' RACE reads. The data contain roughly 500,000 distinct CDR3 sequences, 24% of them seen just once; the ten biggest clones take up roughly 9.4%. General study results and limits: Donors of long life had a larger count of naive CD4+ cells and greater diversity than aged donors.

The germline V gene has CDR1 SGHRS and CDR2 YFSETQ. This CDR3 is built from 16 residues. This clonotype was counted between two and nine times. No antigen is known for it. A further study also used this sample, focusing on T cells of mothers and their children.

This receptor was obtained from a boy younger than 18 in good health. The sequenced sample was blood. The rearrangement links TRBV5-1 to TRBJ2-5, with 15 bases matching TRBD2. The CDR3 DNA sequence: TGCACCGGCGGACTAGCGGGGGGGCTGCCCCAAGAGACCCAGTACTTC. The encoded protein is CTGGLAGGLPQETQYF.